The rows below give T cell receptor beta chains drawn from one sample of a study of T cells in Graves' hyperthyroidism and ophthalmopathy. MiXCR, applied by TCRdb to the multiplex PCR reads, yields one record per CDR3 protein. This repertoire shows about 400,000 distinct CDR3 sequences, approximately 15% found once; its top ten account for approximately 32%. Sequencing used blood. The receptors here all came from a woman aged 25 to 39 with Graves' hyperthyroidism. CDR3s include the opening cysteine and the closing phenylalanine or tryptophan. D genes are given only for firm matches. Clone size, where shown, is once, few, many, or a class for clones that have expanded.

TRBJ1-2,NA,TRBV12-3/TRBV12-4,many,CASSDRNARFGYTF,TGTGCCAGCAGTGACCGGAACGCCCGATTCGGCTACACCTTC
TRBJ1-1,NA,TRBV24-1,NA,CATSDWGTEAFF,TGTGCCACCAGTGATTGGGGCACTGAAGCTTTCTTT
TRBJ2-5,NA,TRBV7-2,many,CASSLGPSPAQQETQYF,TGTGCCAGCAGCTTAGGACCTTCTCCCGCCCAACAAGAGACCCAGTACTTC
TRBJ2-1,TRBD2,TRBV30,many,CAWTSGSGDEQFF,TGTGCCTGGACGAGCGGGAGTGGAGATGAGCAGTTCTTC
TRBJ2-1,NA,TRBV28,once,CASSSTGTPRFF,TGTGCCAGCAGTTCGACCGGGACCCCCAGGTTCTTC
TRBJ2-2,NA,TRBV7-2,NA,CATPLLTGELFF,TGTGCCACCCCCCTCCTCACCGGGGAGCTGTTTTTT
TRBJ1-3,NA,TRBV7-9,NA,CASSLAQSGTIYF,TGTGCCAGCAGCTTAGCGCAGAGTGGCACCATATATTTT
TRBJ2-3,NA,TRBV9,few,CASTKGTTDTDTQYF,TGTGCCAGCACCAAGGGGACCACCGACACAGATACGCAGTATTTT
TRBJ1-5,NA,TRBV5-1,few,CASSLDGRRNQPQHF,TGCGCCAGCAGCTTGGATGGCAGGAGAAATCAGCCCCAGCATTTT
TRBJ2-1,NA,TRBV11-2,NA,CASSLDLPISYNEQFF,TGTGCCAGCAGCTTAGATTTGCCGATATCCTACAATGAGCAGTTCTTC
TRBJ2-6,NA,TRBV24-1,many,CATSDPPGHSRSSGANVLTF,TGTGCCACCAGTGACCCCCCAGGCCACTCTCGGAGCTCTGGGGCCAACGTCCTGACTTTC